The next 21 T cell receptor beta chains were all read from a single sample in a study of tumor-infiltrating lymphocytes in primary liver carcinoma. The approximately 17-34 mg bulk tissue piece was not sorted before simultaneous RNA and DNA extraction. Total RNA amounting to around 530 ng was the source from which TCR beta cDNA was made with a constant-region primer. Library construction for TCR beta comprised three nested multiplex PCR rounds performed with slightly modified ARM-PCR. Running 9 to 11 cycles apiece, the first two PCR rounds relied on TRBV1-TRBV30 forward primers together with a C-beta reverse primer. TCRdb reprocessed the multiplex PCR reads via MiXCR and lists one record per CDR3 protein. Here the sample spans 95,000 to 150,000 distinct CDR3 sequences, roughly three fifths being singletons. The source material was liver tumor tissue from sampling region 1. Subset meaning: tumor region T1, superior pole. The receptors were sampled from a woman aged 60-70 years with primary liver carcinoma and hepatitis B virus infection.

A note on this clonotype: A much larger clone differs from this one at a single base, so this may be a read error. The V and J genes are TRBV7-8 and TRBJ2-7; D unresolved. This CDR3 has 13 residues. Germline CDR1 SGHVS, CDR2 FQNEAQ. This CDR3 is CGSSLVATYEQYF. The CDR3 DNA is TGTGGCAGCAGCTTAGTGGCTACCTACGAGCAGTACTTC.

By share, this clonotype counts as medium-sized (0.01 to 0.1%). The V and J genes are TRBV5-1 and TRBJ1-2; 7 bases are a match to TRBD1. Germline V gene lookup returns CDR1 SGHRS and CDR2 YFSETQ. V was pared by 5 bases and J by 3 bases, with 4 bases of the junction left unmatched. This CDR3 spans 13 amino acids. In DNA, the CDR3 is TGCGCCAGCAGGTCAACAGGGGACTATGGCTACACCTTC. Translating gives CASRSTGDYGYTF.

On this clonotype: The junction departs from germline at one end; a sequencing error may be responsible. This sequence joins TRBV28 and TRBJ1-1, with D possibly matching TRBD1 (5 bases). Germline CDR1 is MDHEN and CDR2 is SYDVKM. The CDR3 contains 16 residues. The CDR3: CTSSLSGHGTNTEAFF. The CDR3 DNA sequence: TGTACCAGCAGTTTAAGTGGACATGGGACGAACACTGAAGCTTTCTTT. The complete variable domain, with remaining parts taken from reference TRBV28 and TRBJ1-1, reads DVKVTQSSRYLVKRTGEKVFLECVQDMDHENMFWYRQDPGLGLRLIYFSYDVKMKEKGDIPEGYSVSREKKERFSLILESASTNQTSMYLCTSSLSGHGTNTEAFFGQGTRLTVV.

This clonotype was counted ten times or more. V usage is TRBV6-2 or TRBV6-3 and J usage is TRBJ1-5, with 8 bases matching TRBD1. The ends lost 6 bases at V and 1 base at J; junction bases unmatched: 8. The CDR3 is 16 residues long. Germline V gene data show CDR1 as MNHEY and CDR2 as SVGEGT. The CDR3 here is CASRIPGTGSNQPQHF. In nucleotides, the CDR3 is TGTGCCAGCAGGATTCCCGGGACAGGCAGCAATCAGCCCCAGCATTTT.

Concerning this clonotype: The junction shows a germline mismatch at one end, possibly a read error. The V gene is TRBV5-4, the J gene TRBJ2-3, with TRBD2 matching 14 bases. In germline, CDR1 is SGHNT, CDR2 YYREEE (reference sequence). The CDR3 has 19 amino acids. Written as DNA, the CDR3 is TGTGCCAGCAGCTTGGCGGGGACTAGCGGGAGTCGGCTCAACGATACGCAATATTTT. Translating gives CASSLAGTSGSRLNDTQYF.

This clonotype has at least ten counts. The CDR3 protein is CAISESRGLGEQYF. CDR3 DNA: TGTGCCATCAGTGAGTCCCGGGGGCTAGGCGAGCAGTACTTC. The J gene is TRBJ2-7, the V gene TRBV10-3; the D call may be TRBD1 or TRBD2 (6 bases each). This CDR3 region has 14 residues. The germline gives CDR1 ENHRY, CDR2 SYGVKD. Trimming took 0 bases from V and 6 from J, leaving 12 bases between them.

This clonotype was recorded at least ten times. The chain recombines TRBV29-1 with TRBJ2-2, with D possibly TRBD1 on 5 matching bases. Germline V gene lookup returns CDR1 SQVTM and CDR2 ANQGSEA. V lost 4 bases, J lost 5 bases, and 14 bases lay in between. This CDR3 spans 14 amino acids. The CDR3 loop is CSVGPRERTGELFF. As DNA, the CDR3 is TGCAGCGTTGGGCCCAGGGAAAGGACCGGGGAGCTGTTTTTT.

Regarding this clonotype: The germline gene is not matched at one end of the junction; a read error may be the cause. V and J are TRBV5-1 and TRBJ2-5; 16 bases map to TRBD2. The germline V gene encodes CDR1 SGHRS and CDR2 YFSETQ. CDR3 size: 16 residues. CDR3 DNA sequence: TGCGCCAGCAACTTGGGACTAGCGGGAGGGCGAGAGACCCAGTACTTC. The encoded protein is CASNLGLAGGRETQYF. Full variable domain (remainder filled in from reference TRBV5-1 and TRBJ2-5): KAGVTQTPRYLIKTRGQQVTLSCSPISGHRSVSWYQQTPGQGLQFLFEYFSETQRNKGNFPGRFSGRQFSNSRSEMNVSTLELGDSALYLCASNLGLAGGRETQYFGPGTRLLVL.

This clonotype was picked up one time. A much larger clone is a single base away; this may be a read error. The chain carries TRBV29-1 and TRBJ1-1, with D perhaps matching TRBD1 (5 bases). The germline V gene has CDR1 SQVTM and CDR2 ANQGSEA. The CDR3 has 14 residues. The V end lost 7 bases, the J end lost 8 bases, and 23 bases lay between the germline ends. The CDR3 DNA sequence: TGCAGCGCTCGATCGGCCGGGGCAGGAGGAGAAGCTTTCTTT. Translated, it gives CSARSAGAGGEAFF.

The CDR3 sequence is CASNPRSGGPGGDTQYF. Written as DNA, the CDR3 is TGTGCCAGCAATCCCCGCTCAGGGGGCCCCGGGGGAGATACGCAGTATTTT. V gene TRBV6-6 combines with J gene TRBJ2-3; 8 nucleotides agree with TRBD1. Germline CDR1 MNHNY, CDR2 SVGAGI (reference sequence). The junction had 17 bases not matched to a gene; V was cut back by 7 bases and J by 5 bases. The CDR3 runs to 17 residues.

Comments on this clonotype: Germline is not matched at one junction end, which may reflect a read error. The J gene is TRBJ2-2, the V gene TRBV6-1; D might be TRBD2 (5 bases). Per germline, CDR1 MNHNS and CDR2 SASEGT. CDR3 size: 14 residues. CDR3 nucleotide sequence: TGTGCCAGCGGTGAAACAGCGGATACCGGGGAGCTGTTTTTT. Protein product: CASGETADTGELFF.

A word on this clonotype: The junction shows a germline mismatch at one end, possibly a read error. The V and J genes are TRBV7-9 and TRBJ1-4, with D hard to call. CDR1 SEHNR and CDR2 FQNEAQ come from the germline V gene (reference sequence). The CDR3 totals 14 residues. The CDR3, as DNA: TGTACCAACAGCACGCTAGCAACTAATGAGAAACTGTTTTTT. This codes for CTNSTLATNEKLFF. Full variable domain (missing parts from reference TRBV7-9 and TRBJ1-4): DTGVSQNPRHKITKRGQNVTFRCDPISEHNRLYWYRQTLGQGPEFLTYFQNEAQLEKSRLLSDRFSAERPKGSFSTLEIQRTEQGDSAMYLCTNSTLATNEKLFFGSGTQLSVL.

This clonotype was counted a few times. As DNA, the CDR3 is TGTGCCAGCAGCTTGGGGGTAGCGGGAGACTACGAGCAGTACTTC. It codes for CASSLGVAGDYEQYF. V is TRBV5-6 and J is TRBJ2-7, with TRBD2 matching 9 bases. This CDR3 spans 15 amino acids. Germline V gives CDR1 SGHDT, CDR2 YYEEEE. V lost 0 bases and J lost 3; bases outside the gene matches: 4.

Turning to this clonotype: Possible read error: a much larger clone is one base away. The chain carries TRBV10-3 and TRBJ2-1; D gene uncertain. Germline loops: CDR1 ENHRY, CDR2 SYGVKD. The CDR3 runs 14 residues. V lost 2 bases and J lost 3, with 8 bases in between. In DNA, the CDR3 is TGTGCCATCAGTGAGACGGACGGCTACAATGAGCAGTTCTTC. This sequence encodes CAISETDGYNEQFF.

The V call is TRBV28, the J call TRBJ2-7, with D possibly being TRBD2 (5 bases). CDR1 is MDHEN, CDR2 SYDVKM, per germline. The CDR3 extends over 14 amino acids. V was cut by 8 bases and J by 7 bases, with 21 bases left in between. Here the CDR3 reads CASQTVGEGYEQYF. The CDR3 DNA follows: TGTGCCAGCCAGACGGTGGGAGAGGGCTATGAGCAGTACTTC.

This clonotype has a count of ten or more. This chain connects TRBV4-1 to TRBJ1-2; tentatively, D is TRBD1 (5 bases). The CDR3 is made up of 14 amino acids. Germline V gene lookup returns CDR1 MGHRA and CDR2 YSYEKL. V lost 7 bases and J 1 base, leaving 13 bases between the germline ends. The CDR3, as DNA: TGCGCCAGCAAGGTCGGGAGGGGTAACTATGGCTACACCTTC. Translating gives CASKVGRGNYGYTF.

This clonotype was recorded many times. The rearrangement joins TRBV6-1 to TRBJ2-7; 7 nucleotides agree with TRBD1. V dropped 8 bases and J dropped 3; count of bases not matched to a gene: 4. Per germline, CDR1 MNHNS and CDR2 SASEGT. The CDR3 is 12 residues long. The CDR3 DNA sequence: TGTGCCAGCGACAGGGTCTTCTACGAGCAGTACTTC. Its translation: CASDRVFYEQYF.

This clonotype showed up many times. This chain connects TRBV10-2 to TRBJ2-3; D might be TRBD2 (6 bases). CDR1 is WSHSY and CDR2 is SAAADI in the germline V gene. The germline V and J ends were trimmed by 6 bases and 1 base, with 11 bases remaining between them. This CDR3 region has 14 residues. CDR3 region: CASSLGTGTDTQYF. DNA of the CDR3: TGCGCCAGCAGCCTCGGGACTGGCACAGATACGCAGTATTTT.

There are a few counts of this clonotype. V is TRBV10-3 and J is TRBJ2-7, with no clear D. Germline V lookup: CDR1 ENHRY, CDR2 SYGVKD. V dropped 0 bases and J dropped 4 bases, with 10 bases sitting between them. The CDR3 is 14 amino acids. CDR3 coding DNA: TGTGCCATCAGTGAGTCGGTCTTGACTTACGAGCAGTACTTC. This gives the protein CAISESVLTYEQYF.

The chain is built from TRBV6-2 or TRBV6-3 and TRBJ2-5; TRBD2 aligns across 10 bases. The CDR3 is 16 amino acids. J was trimmed by 2 bases and V by 2 bases; bases with no gene match: 5. CDR1 is MNHEY, CDR2 SVGEGT, per germline. DNA for the CDR3: TGTGCCAGCAGTTACCCGGGACTAGCGCGGCAAGAGACCCAGTACTTC. Amino acids: CASSYPGLARQETQYF.

Comments on this clonotype: A clone one base away is much larger, so this may be a read error. The V and J genes are TRBV5-1 and TRBJ2-1, with 7 bases lining up with TRBD1. This CDR3 contains 16 residues. V dropped 4 bases and J dropped 6; count of bases not matched to a gene: 13. CDR1 is SGHRS and CDR2 is YFSETQ in the germline V gene. The CDR3 bases are TGCGCCAGCAGCGGGACAGAAAAGGGGCGCCTCAATGAGCAGTTCTTC. As protein: CASSGTEKGRLNEQFF.